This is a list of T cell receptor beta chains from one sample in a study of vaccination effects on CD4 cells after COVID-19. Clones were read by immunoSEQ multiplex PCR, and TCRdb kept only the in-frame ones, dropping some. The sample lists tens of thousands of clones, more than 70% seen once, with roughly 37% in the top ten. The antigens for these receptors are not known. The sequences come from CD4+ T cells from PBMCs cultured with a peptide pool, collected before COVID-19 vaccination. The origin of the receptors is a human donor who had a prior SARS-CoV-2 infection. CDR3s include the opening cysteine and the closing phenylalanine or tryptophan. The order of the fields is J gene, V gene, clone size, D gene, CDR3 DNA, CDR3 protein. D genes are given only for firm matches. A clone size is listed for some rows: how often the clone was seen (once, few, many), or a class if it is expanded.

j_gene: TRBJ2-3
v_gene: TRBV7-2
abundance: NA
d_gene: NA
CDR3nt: TGTGCCAGCAGCTTACCAACAGATACGCAGTATTTT
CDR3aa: CASSLPTDTQYF

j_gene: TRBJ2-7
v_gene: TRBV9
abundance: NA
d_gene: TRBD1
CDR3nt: TGTGCCAGCAGCAAAGGGGGCCACCCTTCCTACGAGCAGTACTTC
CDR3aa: CASSKGGHPSYEQYF

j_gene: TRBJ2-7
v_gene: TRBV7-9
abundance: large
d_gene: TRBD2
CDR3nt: TGTGCCAGCAGCTTAGCTGGCGGGAGGGTCTACGAGCAGTACTTC
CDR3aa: CASSLAGGRVYEQYF

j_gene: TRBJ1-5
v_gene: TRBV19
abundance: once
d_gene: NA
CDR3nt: TGTGCCAGTAGTAGCCAGACCCGTAGATCTCAGCCCCAGCATTTT
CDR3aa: CASSSQTRRSQPQHF

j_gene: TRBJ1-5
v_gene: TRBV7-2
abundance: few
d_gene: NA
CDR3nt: TGTGCCAGCAGCTTAGAGGGTGACAGCCCCCAGCATTTT
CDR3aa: CASSLEGDSPQHF

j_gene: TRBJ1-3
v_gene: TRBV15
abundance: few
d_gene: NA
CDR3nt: TGTGCCACCAGCGTGAGGGACTCTGGAAACACCATATATTTT
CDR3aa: CATSVRDSGNTIYF

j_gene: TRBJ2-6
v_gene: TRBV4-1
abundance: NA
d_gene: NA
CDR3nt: TGCGCCAGCAGCCAGGAGCACATCTCTGGGGCCAACGTCCTGACTTTC
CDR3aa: CASSQEHISGANVLTF

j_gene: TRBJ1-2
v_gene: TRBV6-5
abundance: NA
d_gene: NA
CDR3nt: TGTGCCAGCAGCACCCTAGCGGGGCATGGTGGCTACACCTTC
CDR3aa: CASSTLAGHGGYTF

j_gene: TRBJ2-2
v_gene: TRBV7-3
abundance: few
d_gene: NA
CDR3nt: TGTGCCAGCAGCGAGACAACTAGATCCGGGGAGCTGTTTTTT
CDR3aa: CASSETTRSGELFF

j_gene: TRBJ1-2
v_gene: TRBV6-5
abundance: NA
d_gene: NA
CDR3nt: TGTGCCAGCAGGAGGGGTCTCTATGGCTACACCTTC
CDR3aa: CASRRGLYGYTF

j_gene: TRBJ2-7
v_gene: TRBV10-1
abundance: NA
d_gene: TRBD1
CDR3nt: TGCGCCAGCAGTCGAGGACAGGGGGAGGAATACGAGCAGTACTTC
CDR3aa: CASSRGQGEEYEQYF

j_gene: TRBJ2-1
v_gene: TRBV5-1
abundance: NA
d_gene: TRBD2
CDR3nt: TGCGCCAGCAGCTTGGTGGGAACTAGCGGGGTTCTCTCCTACAATGAGCAGTTCTTC
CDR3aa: CASSLVGTSGVLSYNEQFF

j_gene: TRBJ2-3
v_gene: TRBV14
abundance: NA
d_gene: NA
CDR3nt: TGTGCCAGCAGCGAAAGACGGGACTCTCTTTCAAATACGCAGTATTTT
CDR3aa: CASSERRDSLSNTQYF

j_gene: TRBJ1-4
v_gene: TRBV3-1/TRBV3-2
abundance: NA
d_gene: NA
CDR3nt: TGTGCCAGCAGCCAAGTACAGGGAGTGGTAAAACTGTTTTTT
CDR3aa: CASSQVQGVVKLFF

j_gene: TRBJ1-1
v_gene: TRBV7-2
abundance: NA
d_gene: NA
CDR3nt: TGTGCCAGCAGCCCCCAAGGTTTCGCTTTCTTT
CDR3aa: CASSPQGFAFF

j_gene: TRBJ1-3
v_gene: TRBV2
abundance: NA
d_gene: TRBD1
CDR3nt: TGTGCCAGCAGAGCGGCAAACCCCGGGACAGCGGTTTCTGGAAACACCATATATTTT
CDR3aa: CASRAANPGTAVSGNTIYF

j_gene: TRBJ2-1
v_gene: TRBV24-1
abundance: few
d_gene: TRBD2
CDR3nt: TGTGCCACCAGTGACTGGACTAGCGGGAGGGGCAATGAGCAGTTCTTC
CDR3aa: CATSDWTSGRGNEQFF

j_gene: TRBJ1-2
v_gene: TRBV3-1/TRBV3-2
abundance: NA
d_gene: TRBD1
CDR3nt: TGTGCCAGCAGCCAACCGGGACAGTCTTACTATGGCTACACCTTC
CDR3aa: CASSQPGQSYYGYTF

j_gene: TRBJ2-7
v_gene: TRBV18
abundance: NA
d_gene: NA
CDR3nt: TGTGCCAGCTCACCCTTAGTACCGCGGACCACCTACGAGCAGTACTTC
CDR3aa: CASSPLVPRTTYEQYF

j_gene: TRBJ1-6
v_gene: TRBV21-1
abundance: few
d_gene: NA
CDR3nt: TGTGCCAGCAGCTATCCCCCCAGGTCACCCCTCCACTTT
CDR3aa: CASSYPPRSPLHF

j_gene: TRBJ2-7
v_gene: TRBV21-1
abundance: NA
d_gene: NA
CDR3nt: TGTGCCAGCAGCAAAATAAACAAAAAGCCAATCCTGCAGTACTTC
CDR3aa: CASSKINKKPILQYF

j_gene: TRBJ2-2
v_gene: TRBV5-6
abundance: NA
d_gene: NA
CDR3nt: TGTGCCAGCAGGTTAAAACCGGGACCTAACACCGGGGAGCTGTTTTTT
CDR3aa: CASRLKPGPNTGELFF